This TCR beta chain was documented in a study of T and B cells in COVID-19 patients. Overall study: Critical illness requiring mechanical ventilation or extracorporeal membrane oxygenation affected about 65% of the 20 active-infection patients.

Losses at the gene ends were 3 bases for V and 2 bases for J; bases not matched to a gene: 2. This CDR3 is built from 16 residues. In germline, CDR1 is LNHDA, CDR2 SQIVND (reference sequence). A word on this clonotype: As yet, its antigen is unknown.

From blood, roughly 220-550 ng of genomic DNA served as TRB template. Notes on the study in general: Patients with COVID-19 reportedly showed strongly skewed T cell receptor beta variable and joining gene usage. CD4+, regulatory T cell, CD8+ and sorted SARS-CoV-2-responsive or tetramer+ T cells were not yet sequenced. Clonality of TRB repertoires was high in active COVID-19; recovery brought above-healthy diversity and richness.

BIOMED2 TRB-A/B primer pools were used in multiplex TRB PCR. TCRdb re-called the multiplex PCR reads with MiXCR, one entry per CDR3 protein. Seen here are roughly 3,800 distinct CDR3 sequences, about 23% observed once, and the top ten hold around 21%. The rearrangement uses TRBV19 and TRBJ2-3, with 13 bases fitting TRBD2. This receptor was identified in a human donor with active COVID-19. Sequencing was carried out using blood. In DNA form, the CDR3 reads TGTGCCAGTAGTATGGGACTAGCGGGGATCACAGATACGCAGTATTTT. This codes for CASSMGLAGITDTQYF.